The subject of this entry is one T cell receptor (beta chain). Antigen specificity is unknown. The source of the sample is a study of blood T cells in healthy people across ages. On the study more broadly: There was about one barcoded beta molecule captured by template switching per two T cells. Findings and limits, study-wide: It was not known whether donors were CMV positive (a possible confounder of expanded clonotype changes).

Through a sample-barcoded 5' primer and a J-beta primer mix, a second PCR was run for 7 to 11 cycles. MiXCR, run by TCRdb on the 5' RACE reads, gives a single entry per CDR3 protein. The sample shows roughly 2 million distinct CDR3 sequences, just under 50% of them seen only once. Donors ranged from about 6 to 95 years old and were healthy Caucasians in Russia. The source is a woman between 40 and 50 years old in good health. Input material: blood.

CDR3 sequence: CASSLESGTDTQYF. CDR3 DNA sequence: TGTGCCAGCAGCTTAGAGTCTGGCACAGATACGCAGTATTTT. The V gene is TRBV7-6, the J gene TRBJ2-3; D call uncertain. This CDR3 is 14 amino acids long. V was pared by 1 base and J by 1 base, with 6 bases between. The germline V gene has CDR1 SGHVS and CDR2 FNYEAQ.